This TCR beta chain was sequenced in a study of shared clonotypes between healthy human individuals. Produced via immunoSEQ multiplex PCR; TCRdb's table is partial and in-frame only. Among about 1.5 million clones, under 99% were seen once, and the ten largest hold roughly 0.4%. Study-wide results and caveats: Clonotype sharing across donors was expected to vary with sequencing depth. The sole specimen, blood, was sampled, and tissue repertoires likely differ.

A single count supports this clone. The target antigen is unknown. The V end was cut by 0 bases, the J end by 0 bases, with 3 bases between. The germline gives CDR1 SGHTA, CDR2 FQGNSA. The CDR3 runs 15 residues. The TCR was taken from a man aged 25-40 years in good health. The sequenced material came from naive CD4+ T cells sorted from blood. Subset defined: CD45RA+ positively selected. J is TRBJ2-6 and V is TRBV7-2; D unresolved. The CDR3 DNA reads TGTGCCAGCAGCTTAGCTTTCTCTGGGGCCAACGTCCTGACTTTC. The encoded protein is CASSLAFSGANVLTF. Full variable domain (missing parts from reference TRBV7-2 and TRBJ2-6): GAGVSQSPSNKVTEKGKDVELRCDPISGHTALYWYRQSLGQGLEFLIYFQGNSAPDKSGLPSDRFSAERTGGSVSTLTIQRTQQEDSAVYLCASSLAFSGANVLTFGAGSRLTVL.